These 4 T cell receptor beta chains were sequenced from one sample in a study of glioma-infiltrating T cells. The iRepertoire nested amplicon-rescue multiplex PCR amplified TCR alpha and beta CDR3s from RNA. Each CDR3 protein is one row after TCRdb ran MiXCR on the multiplex PCR reads. The data show approximately 90,000 distinct CDR3 sequences, about 25% seen once. Sequenced input: glioma tissue, nonneoplastic brain tissue, or PBMCs (not recorded which). Every receptor here comes from a human donor with low-grade glioma or glioblastoma, undergoing nonglioma brain surgery, or in good health (not recorded which).

Ten or more counts support this clonotype. The J gene is TRBJ1-2, the V gene TRBV3-1; 7 nucleotides line up with TRBD1. V gave up 4 bases and J gave up 4 bases; unmatched junction bases: 6. Germline V gives CDR1 LGHDT, CDR2 YNNKEL (reference sequence). The CDR3 length is 14 residues. CDR3 sequence: CASSPGQSFYGYTF. The CDR3 DNA sequence: TGTGCCAGCAGCCCGGGACAGTCCTTCTATGGCTACACCTTC. The entire variable domain, with the rest obtained from reference TRBV3-1 and TRBJ1-2, is as follows: DTAVSQTPKYLVTQMGNDKSIKCEQNLGHDTMYWYKQDSKKFLKIMFSYNNKELIINETVPNRFSPKSPDKAHLNLHINSLELGDSAVYFCASSPGQSFYGYTFGSGTRLTVV.

In this sample, this clonotype turned up many times. This chain connects TRBV20-1 to TRBJ2-5; D is undetermined. Trimming removed 0 bases at V and 4 bases at J, with 9 bases between. Germline CDR1 is DFQATT and CDR2 is SNEGSKA (reference sequence). This CDR3 comprises 13 residues. The CDR3 spells CSARESLPETQYF. The CDR3 DNA is TGCAGTGCTAGAGAAAGCCTCCCAGAGACCCAGTACTTC.

This clonotype was counted ten times or more. The CDR3 DNA is TGCAGTGCCCCCGACCGGGCTAGCGCGGGCACAGATACGCAGTATTTT. It is translated as CSAPDRASAGTDTQYF. This chain connects TRBV20-1 to TRBJ2-3, with a weak D call TRBD2 (6 bases). This CDR3 has 16 residues. Germline lookup yields CDR1 DFQATT and CDR2 SNEGSKA (reference sequence). V dropped 6 bases and J dropped 1 base, with 20 bases sitting between them.

The CDR3: CASRVQGTENTIYF. The CDR3 DNA reads as TGTGCCAGCAGGGTACAGGGTACTGAAAACACCATATATTTT. This chain connects TRBV12-3 or TRBV12-4 to TRBJ1-3; perhaps TRBD1 as D (6 bases). The CDR3 runs 14 residues. Deletions cut 6 bases from V and 6 bases from J, with 15 bases between.